This entry lists 5 T cell receptor beta chains sequenced from one sample in a study of CXCR3-negative and CXCR3-positive naive CD8 T cells. Study observations and caveats: TRB CDR3s of CXCR3-positive naive cells were more hydrophobic than those of CXCR3-negative naive cells.

Preparation of TRB cDNA libraries relied on 5' RACE carrying UMI labels. TCRdb processed the 5' RACE reads again and assigns one entry to each CDR3 protein, with no DNA. The sample's table shows roughly 59,000 distinct CDR3 sequences. Antigens for these TCRs are unknown. Sequences were obtained from naive CXCR3+ CD8+ T cells from blood. Described subset: CD45RO-CCR7+CD27+CD95- naive CD8+ T cells expressing CXCR3 (TNR3+). These receptors were taken from a human donor in good health. Some clones in this sample may be carry-over from other donors' samples.

V and J are TRBV15 and TRBJ1-5; TCRdb indicates TRBD1, and absent DNA this call remains unverified. Germline V gene sequence: CDR1 LNHNV, CDR2 YYDKDF (reference sequence). The CDR3 runs 14 residues. The CDR3 spells CATSSSRSSGPTHF. The whole variable domain, remainder taken from reference TRBV15 and TRBJ1-5, is DAMVIQNPRYQVTQFGKPVTLSCSQTLNHNVMYWYQQKSSQAPKLLFHYYDKDFNNEADTPDNFQSRRPNTSFCFLDIRSPGLGDTAMYLCATSSSRSSGPTHFGDGTRLSIL.

The chain recombines TRBV5-1 with TRBJ2-1; TCRdb's D call, TRBD1, is unchecked because there is no DNA. Germline V gives CDR1 SGHRS, CDR2 YFSETQ. There are 15 residues in the CDR3. CDR3 protein: CASSLGRAGGDEQFF.

The J gene is TRBJ1-1, the V gene TRBV12-3 or TRBV12-4. This CDR3 has 13 residues. The CDR3 protein is CASSFGPNTEAFF.

This sequence joins TRBV21-1 and TRBJ1-5. TRBV21-1 is marked as a pseudogene. The CDR3 spans 12 residues. The CDR3 spells CASTLSRALQHF.

The chain is built from TRBV4-3 and TRBJ2-1; TCRdb designates TRBD2, a call that cannot be tested without DNA. CDR1 and CDR2 (germline): LGHNA, YSLEER. This CDR3 contains 17 residues. CDR3 sequence: CASSQDVEAGGDNEQFF.